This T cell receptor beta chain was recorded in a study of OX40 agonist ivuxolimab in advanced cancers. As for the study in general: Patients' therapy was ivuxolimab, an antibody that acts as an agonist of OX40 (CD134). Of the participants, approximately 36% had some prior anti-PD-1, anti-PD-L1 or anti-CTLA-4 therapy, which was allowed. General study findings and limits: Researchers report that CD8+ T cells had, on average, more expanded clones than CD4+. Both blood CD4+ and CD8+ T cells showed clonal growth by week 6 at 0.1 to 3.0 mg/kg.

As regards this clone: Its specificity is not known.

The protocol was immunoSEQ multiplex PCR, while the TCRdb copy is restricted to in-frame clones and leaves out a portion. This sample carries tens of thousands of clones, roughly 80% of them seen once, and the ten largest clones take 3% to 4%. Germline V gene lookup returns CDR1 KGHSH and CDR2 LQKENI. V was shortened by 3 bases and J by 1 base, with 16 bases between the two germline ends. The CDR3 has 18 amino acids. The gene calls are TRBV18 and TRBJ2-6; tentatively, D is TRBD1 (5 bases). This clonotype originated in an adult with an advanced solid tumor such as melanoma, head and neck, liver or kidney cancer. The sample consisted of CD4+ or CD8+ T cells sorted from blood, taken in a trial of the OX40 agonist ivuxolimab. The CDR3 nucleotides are TGTGCCAGCTCACCTACAGCAGGGAAGGGGTCTGGGGCCAACGTCCTGACTTTC. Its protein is CASSPTAGKGSGANVLTF.